What follows is one T cell receptor (beta chain) and its context. The antigen is unknown. The data were taken from a study of T cells in tumors after PD-1 blockade. Looking at the study overall: Treatment was either pembrolizumab 200 mg every 3 weeks or cemiplimab 350 mg every 2 weeks.

Data came from immunoSEQ multiplex PCR; TCRdb stores just in-frame clones and leaves some out. Of about 35,000 clones detected, roughly 78% appear once; the ten largest clones hold 38%. Study-wide findings and caveats: Some novel exhausted tumor clones appeared in pre-treatment blood, suggesting peripheral recruitment.

This material consisted of PBMCs, taken before anti-PD-1 treatment. The TCR sequence derives from a human donor with basal cell carcinoma.

CDR3: CASSFPLNLEGTGTNGYTF. The CDR3 bases are TGTGCCAGCAGCTTTCCCCTTAACTTGGAGGGGACAGGGACGAATGGCTACACCTTC. J is TRBJ1-2 and V is TRBV9; TRBD1 matches at 9 bases. Germline CDR1 is SGDLS and CDR2 is YYNGEE. The V segment lost 4 bases and the J segment 6 bases; nucleotides outside the gene matches: 22. CDR3 length equals 19 residues.